This section outlines one TCR beta chain sequence together with its context. Its specificity is unknown. Trimming stripped 7 bases from V and 6 bases from J, with 27 bases between. The CDR3 has 17 residues. Germline CDR1 SEHNR, CDR2 FQNEAQ (reference sequence). MiXCR, run by TCRdb on the reads, gives a single entry per CDR3 protein. The table lists some 700,000 distinct CDR3 sequences, about 33% of them singletons, with roughly 20% in the top ten. These data come from a study of T cell repertoires in cytomegalovirus infection. The chain carries TRBV7-9 and TRBJ1-2; D not resolved. The receptor was isolated from a human donor in good health (CMV status not recorded). Some clones in this sample may be carry-over from other donors' samples. Sequences were derived from cultured PBMCs, sampled from culture after CMV antigen stimulation. The CDR3 DNA sequence: TGTGCCAGCAAGCCACTCCGGGAGAAAATTCCCCACCATGGCTACACCTTC. This sequence encodes CASKPLREKIPHHGYTF.